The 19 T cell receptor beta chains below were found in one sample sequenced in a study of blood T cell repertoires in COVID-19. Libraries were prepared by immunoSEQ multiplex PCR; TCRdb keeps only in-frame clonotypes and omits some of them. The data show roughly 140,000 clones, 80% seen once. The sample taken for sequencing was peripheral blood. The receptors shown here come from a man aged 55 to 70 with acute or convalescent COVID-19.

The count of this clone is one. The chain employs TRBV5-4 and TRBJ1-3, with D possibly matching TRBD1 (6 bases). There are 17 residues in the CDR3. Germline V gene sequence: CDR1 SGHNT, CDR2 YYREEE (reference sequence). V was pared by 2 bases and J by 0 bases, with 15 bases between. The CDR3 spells CASSLATGLSSGNTIYF. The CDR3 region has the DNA TGTGCCAGCAGCTTAGCAACAGGGTTATCCTCTGGAAACACCATATATTTT.

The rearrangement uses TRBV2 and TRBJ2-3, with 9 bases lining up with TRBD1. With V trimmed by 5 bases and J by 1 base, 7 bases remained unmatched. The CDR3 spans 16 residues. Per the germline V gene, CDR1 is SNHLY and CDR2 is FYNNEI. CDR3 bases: TGTGCCAGCAGTTTACGGACAGGGGCACGCACAGATACGCAGTATTTT. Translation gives CASSLRTGARTDTQYF. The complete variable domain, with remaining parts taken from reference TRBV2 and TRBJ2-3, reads EPEVTQTPSHQVTQMGQEVILRCVPISNHLYFYWYRQILGQKVEFLVSFYNNEISEKSEIFDDQFSVERPDGSNFTLKIRSTKLEDSAMYFCASSLRTGARTDTQYFGPGTRLTVL.

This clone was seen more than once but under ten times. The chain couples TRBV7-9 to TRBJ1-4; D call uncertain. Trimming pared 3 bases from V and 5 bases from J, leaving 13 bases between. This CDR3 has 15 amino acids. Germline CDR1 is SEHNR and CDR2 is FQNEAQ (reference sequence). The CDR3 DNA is TGTGCCAGCAGCTTCGGAAGGACGGGAAATGAAAAACTGTTTTTT. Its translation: CASSFGRTGNEKLFF. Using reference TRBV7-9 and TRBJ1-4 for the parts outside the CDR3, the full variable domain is DTGVSQNPRHKITKRGQNVTFRCDPISEHNRLYWYRQTLGQGPEFLTYFQNEAQLEKSRLLSDRFSAERPKGSFSTLEIQRTEQGDSAMYLCASSFGRTGNEKLFFGSGTQLSVL.

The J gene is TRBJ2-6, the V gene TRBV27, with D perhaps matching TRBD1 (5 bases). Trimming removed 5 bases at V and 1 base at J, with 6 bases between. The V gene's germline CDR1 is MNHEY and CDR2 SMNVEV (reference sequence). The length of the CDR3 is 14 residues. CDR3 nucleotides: TGTGCCAGCAGTCAGGGTTCTGGGGCCAACGTCCTGACTTTC. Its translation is CASSQGSGANVLTF. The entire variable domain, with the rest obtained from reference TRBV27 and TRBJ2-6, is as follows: EAQVTQNPRYLITVTGKKLTVTCSQNMNHEYMSWYRQDPGLGLRQIYYSMNVEVTDKGDVPEGYKVSRKEKRNFPLILESPSPNQTSLYFCASSQGSGANVLTFGAGSRLTVL.

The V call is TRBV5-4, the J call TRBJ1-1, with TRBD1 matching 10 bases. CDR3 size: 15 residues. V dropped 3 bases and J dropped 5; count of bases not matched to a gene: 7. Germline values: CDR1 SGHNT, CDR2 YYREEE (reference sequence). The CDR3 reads CASSSKTGGGTEAFF. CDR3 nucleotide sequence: TGTGCCAGCAGCTCTAAGACAGGGGGCGGAACTGAAGCTTTCTTT.

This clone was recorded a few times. In DNA form, the CDR3 reads TGTGCCAGCAGCCCCCCAGTAGGAGGCCCCAGGAAGCAGTACTTC. Translation: CASSPPVGGPRKQYF. The rearrangement uses TRBV7-9 and TRBJ2-7, with D perhaps TRBD2 (5 bases). The CDR3 spans 15 residues. V shed 5 bases and J shed 8 bases, with 22 bases lying between them. The germline gives CDR1 SEHNR, CDR2 FQNEAQ (reference sequence).

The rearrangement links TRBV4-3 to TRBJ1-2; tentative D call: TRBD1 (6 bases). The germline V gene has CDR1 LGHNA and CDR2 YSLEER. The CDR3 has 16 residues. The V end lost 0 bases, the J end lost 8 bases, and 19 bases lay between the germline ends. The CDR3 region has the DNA TGCGCCAGCAGCCAAGACCATACAGGGTTATGGGGCGGCTACACCTTC. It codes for CASSQDHTGLWGGYTF.

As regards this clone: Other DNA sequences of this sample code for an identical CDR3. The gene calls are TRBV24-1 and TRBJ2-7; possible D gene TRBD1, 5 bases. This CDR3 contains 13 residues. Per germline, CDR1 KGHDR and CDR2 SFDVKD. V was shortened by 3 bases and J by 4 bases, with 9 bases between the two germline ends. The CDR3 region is CATSDGAGYEQYF. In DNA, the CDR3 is TGTGCCACCAGTGATGGGGCAGGGTACGAGCAGTACTTC.

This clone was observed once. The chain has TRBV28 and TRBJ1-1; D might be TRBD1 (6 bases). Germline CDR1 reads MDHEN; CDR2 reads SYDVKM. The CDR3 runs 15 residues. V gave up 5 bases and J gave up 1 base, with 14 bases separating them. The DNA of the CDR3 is TGTGCCAGCAGTCCAAGCGGGGGCGCGAACACTGAAGCTTTCTTT. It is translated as CASSPSGGANTEAFF.

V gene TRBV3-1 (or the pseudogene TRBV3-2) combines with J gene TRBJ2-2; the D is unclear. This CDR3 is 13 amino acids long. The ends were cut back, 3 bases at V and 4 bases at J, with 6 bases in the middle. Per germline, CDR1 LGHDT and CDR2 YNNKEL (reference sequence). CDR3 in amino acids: CASSHDTTGELFF. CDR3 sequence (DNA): TGTGCCAGCAGCCACGACACCACCGGGGAGCTGTTTTTT.

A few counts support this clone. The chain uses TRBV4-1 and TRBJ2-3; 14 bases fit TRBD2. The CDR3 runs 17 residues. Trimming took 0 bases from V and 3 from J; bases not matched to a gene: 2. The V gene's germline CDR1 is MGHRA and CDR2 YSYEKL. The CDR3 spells CASSQERLAGGTDTQYF. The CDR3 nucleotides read TGCGCCAGCAGCCAAGAAAGACTAGCGGGGGGGACAGATACGCAGTATTTT.

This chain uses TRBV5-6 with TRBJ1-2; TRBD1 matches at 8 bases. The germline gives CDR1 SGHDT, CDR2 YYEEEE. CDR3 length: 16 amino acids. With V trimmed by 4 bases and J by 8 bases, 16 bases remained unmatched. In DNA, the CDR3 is TGTGCCAGCAGCCAACGGACAGGGCGCCTTCTCGTCGGCTACACCTTC. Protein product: CASSQRTGRLLVGYTF.

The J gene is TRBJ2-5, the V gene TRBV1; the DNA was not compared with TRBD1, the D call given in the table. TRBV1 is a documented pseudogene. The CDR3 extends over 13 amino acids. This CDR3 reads CTTQGGPQETQYF. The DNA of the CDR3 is TGCACCACCCAGGGGGGTCCCCAAGAGACCCAGTACTTC.

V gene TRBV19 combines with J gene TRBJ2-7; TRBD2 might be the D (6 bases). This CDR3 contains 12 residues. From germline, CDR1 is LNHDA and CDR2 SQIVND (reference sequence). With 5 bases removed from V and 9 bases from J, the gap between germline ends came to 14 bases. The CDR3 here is CASSAGPGGQYF. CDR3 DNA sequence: TGTGCCAGTAGTGCGGGACCCGGAGGGCAGTACTTC.

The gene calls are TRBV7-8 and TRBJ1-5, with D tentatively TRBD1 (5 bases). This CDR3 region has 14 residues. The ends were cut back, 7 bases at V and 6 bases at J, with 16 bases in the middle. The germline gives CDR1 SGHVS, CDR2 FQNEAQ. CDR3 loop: CASTFPGSGQPQHF. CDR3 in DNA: TGTGCCAGCACCTTCCCAGGGTCCGGTCAGCCCCAGCATTTT.

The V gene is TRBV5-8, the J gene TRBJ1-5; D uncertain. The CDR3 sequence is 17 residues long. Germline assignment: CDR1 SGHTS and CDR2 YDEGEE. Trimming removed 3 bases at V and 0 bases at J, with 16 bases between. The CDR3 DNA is TGTGCCAGCAGCTCTAATCCCGACTCATATAGCAATCAGCCCCAGCATTTT. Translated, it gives CASSSNPDSYSNQPQHF. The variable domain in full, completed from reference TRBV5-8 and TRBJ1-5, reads EAGVTQSPTHLIKTRGQQATLRCSPISGHTSVYWYQQALGLGLQFLLWYDEGEERNRGNFPPRFSGRQFPNYSSELNVNALELEDSALYLCASSSNPDSYSNQPQHFGDGTRLSIL.

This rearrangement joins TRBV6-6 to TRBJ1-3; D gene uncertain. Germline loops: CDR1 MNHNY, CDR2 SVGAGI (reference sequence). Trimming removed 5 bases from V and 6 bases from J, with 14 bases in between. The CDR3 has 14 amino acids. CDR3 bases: TGTGCCAGCAGTCGTCTCACCGCGGAAAACACCATATATTTT. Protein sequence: CASSRLTAENTIYF.

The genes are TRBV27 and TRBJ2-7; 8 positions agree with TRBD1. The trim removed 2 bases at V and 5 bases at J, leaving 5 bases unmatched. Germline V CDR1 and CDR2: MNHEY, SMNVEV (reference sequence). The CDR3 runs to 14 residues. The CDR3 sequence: CASSLGDRGHEQYF. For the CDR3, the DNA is TGTGCCAGCAGTTTAGGCGACAGGGGCCACGAGCAGTACTTC.

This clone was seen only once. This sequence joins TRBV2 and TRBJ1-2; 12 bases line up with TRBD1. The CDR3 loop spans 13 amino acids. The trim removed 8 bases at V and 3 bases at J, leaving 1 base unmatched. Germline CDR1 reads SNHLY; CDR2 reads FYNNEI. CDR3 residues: CASGTGGDYGYTF. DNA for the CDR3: TGTGCCAGCGGGACAGGGGGCGACTATGGCTACACCTTC.